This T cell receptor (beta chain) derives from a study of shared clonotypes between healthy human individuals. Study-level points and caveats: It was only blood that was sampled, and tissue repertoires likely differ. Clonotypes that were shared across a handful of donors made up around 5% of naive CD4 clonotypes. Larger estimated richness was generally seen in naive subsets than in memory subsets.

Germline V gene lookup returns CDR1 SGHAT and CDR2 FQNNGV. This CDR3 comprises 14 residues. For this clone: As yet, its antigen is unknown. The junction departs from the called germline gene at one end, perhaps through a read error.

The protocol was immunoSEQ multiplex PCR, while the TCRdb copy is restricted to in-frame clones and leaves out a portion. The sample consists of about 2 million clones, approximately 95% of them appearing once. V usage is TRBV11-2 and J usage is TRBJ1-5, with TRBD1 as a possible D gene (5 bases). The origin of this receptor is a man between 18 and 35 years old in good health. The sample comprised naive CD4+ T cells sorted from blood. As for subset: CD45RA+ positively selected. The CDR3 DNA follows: TGTGCCAGCAGTTTAGAGGGGAGGGGTCAGCCCCAGCATTTT. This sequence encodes CASSLEGRGQPQHF. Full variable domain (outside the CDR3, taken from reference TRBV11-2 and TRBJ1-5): EAGVAQSPRYKIIEKRQSVAFWCNPISGHATLYWYQQILGQGPKLLIQFQNNGVVDDSQLPKDRFSAERLKGVDSTLKIQPAKLEDSAVYLCASSLEGRGQPQHFGDGTRLSIL.